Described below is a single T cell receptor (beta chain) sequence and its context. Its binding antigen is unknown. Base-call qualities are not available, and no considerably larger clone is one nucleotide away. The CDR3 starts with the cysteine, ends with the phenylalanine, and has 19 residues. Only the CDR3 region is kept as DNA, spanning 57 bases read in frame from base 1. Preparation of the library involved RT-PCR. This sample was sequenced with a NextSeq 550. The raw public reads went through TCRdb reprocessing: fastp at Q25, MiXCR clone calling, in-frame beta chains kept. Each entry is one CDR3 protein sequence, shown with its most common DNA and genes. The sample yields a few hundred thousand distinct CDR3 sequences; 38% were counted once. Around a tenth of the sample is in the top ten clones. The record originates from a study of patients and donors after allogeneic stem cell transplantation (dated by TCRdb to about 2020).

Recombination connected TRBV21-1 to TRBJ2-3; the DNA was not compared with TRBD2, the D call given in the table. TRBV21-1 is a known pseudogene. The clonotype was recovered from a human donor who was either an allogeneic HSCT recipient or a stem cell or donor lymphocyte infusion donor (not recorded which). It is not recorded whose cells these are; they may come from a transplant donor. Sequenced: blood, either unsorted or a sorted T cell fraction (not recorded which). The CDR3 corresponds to CASSKRNPPQEGKADTQYF. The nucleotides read TGTGCCAGCAGCAAAAGGAACCCTCCCCAGGAAGGGAAGGCAGATACGCAGTATTTT.